Listed below are T cell receptor beta chains from one sample, sequenced in a study of cytomegalovirus exposure and HLA in healthy donors. Generated by immunoSEQ multiplex PCR, the TCRdb table keeps only in-frame clones and is missing some. The sample lists 100,000 to 150,000 clones; about 81% were seen once. The source material was PBMCs. These TCRs come from a woman aged 25 to 39 in good health and CMV-seronegative. Each CDR3 is given with its conserved first and last residue. Where a row states a size, it is once, few, many or the class of an expanded clone; other rows omit it.

length: 16
size: .
V: TRBV18
CDR3: CASSSIGQGIYNEQFF

length: 14
size: .
V: TRBV2
CDR3: CASGRPGGNYGYTF

length: 14
size: .
V: TRBV5-5
CDR3: CASRHTGGGETQYF

length: 16
size: .
V: TRBV10-3
CDR3: CAIQTSGGKSTDTQYF

length: 15
size: .
V: TRBV19
CDR3: CASSGQGRINQPQHF

length: 16
size: .
V: TRBV5-8
CDR3: CASSLGAGGESDTQYF

length: 14
size: few
V: TRBV11-3
CDR3: CASSPRGLSSEQYF

length: 14
size: .
V: TRBV27
CDR3: CASSLGPVNQPQHF

length: 13
size: .
V: TRBV5-4
CDR3: CASSRGGAYGYTF

length: 15
size: .
V: TRBV29-1
CDR3: CSVEGGTPKGGAQYF

length: 16
size: .
V: TRBV19
CDR3: CASTGDRILLSDGYTF

length: 13
size: .
V: TRBV30
CDR3: CASPGPSFRELFF

length: 12
size: .
V: TRBV2
CDR3: CASKIGGSPLHF

length: 16
size: once
V: TRBV7-2
CDR3: CASSSPTSGTQETQYF

length: 14
size: .
V: TRBV7-6
CDR3: CASSAPGQSYEQYF

length: 15
size: .
V: TRBV25-1
CDR3: CASSEARASNTEAFF

length: 15
size: .
V: TRBV7-9
CDR3: CASSLAGPNTGELFF